This T cell receptor (beta chain) was identified during a study of T cells in women clearing cervical HPV infection. Study background: Control women cleared a single incident HPV16 infection within 12 months. Cases' blood sampling followed lesion detection by median roughly 150 days (90 to 200).

Data came from immunoSEQ multiplex PCR; TCRdb stores just in-frame clones and leaves some out. This sample's table has 31,000 or so clones. About this clone: What it recognizes is unknown. The CDR3 end lies 3 residues beyond the end of the read and is filled in from the germline J gene.

The germline CDR1 and CDR2 sequences are SGHVT and SQSDAQ. There are 14 residues in the CDR3. All donors had a single incident cervical HPV16 infection, not prevalent. Overall study findings and caveats: It is unknown whether associations predate infection; no effector/memory or HPV-specific sorting.

The chain recombines TRBV7-4 with TRBJ1-2; the D gene is possibly TRBD1 (5 bases). This TCR was sampled from a woman between 18 and 75 years old with a cervical HPV16 infection that either progressed to CIN3+ or cleared (not recorded which). Sequenced sample: blood buffy coat. The CDR3 bases that were read are TGTGCCAGCAGCCAGGGACTAGCGGACTACGAC. It yields the protein CASSQGLADYD. The CDR3 as a whole reads CASSQGLADYDYTF.